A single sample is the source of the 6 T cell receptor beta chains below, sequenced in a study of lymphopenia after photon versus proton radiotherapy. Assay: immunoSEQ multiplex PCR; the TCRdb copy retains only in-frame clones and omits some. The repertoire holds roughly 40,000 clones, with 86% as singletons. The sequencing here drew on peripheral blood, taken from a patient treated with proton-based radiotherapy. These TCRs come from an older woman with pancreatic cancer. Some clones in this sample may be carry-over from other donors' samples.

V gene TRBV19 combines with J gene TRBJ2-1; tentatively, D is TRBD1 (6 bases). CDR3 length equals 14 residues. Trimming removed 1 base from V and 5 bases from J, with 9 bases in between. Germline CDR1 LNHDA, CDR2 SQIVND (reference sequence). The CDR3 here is CASSIGRGNNEQFF. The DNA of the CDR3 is TGTGCCAGTAGTATAGGCAGGGGTAACAATGAGCAGTTCTTC.

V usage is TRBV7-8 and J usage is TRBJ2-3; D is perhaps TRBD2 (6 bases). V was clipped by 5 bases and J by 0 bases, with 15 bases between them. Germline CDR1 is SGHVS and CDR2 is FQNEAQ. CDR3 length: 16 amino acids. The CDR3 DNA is TGTGCCAGCAGCCCAAAGGCTAGCGTTAGCACAGATACGCAGTATTTT. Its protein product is CASSPKASVSTDTQYF.

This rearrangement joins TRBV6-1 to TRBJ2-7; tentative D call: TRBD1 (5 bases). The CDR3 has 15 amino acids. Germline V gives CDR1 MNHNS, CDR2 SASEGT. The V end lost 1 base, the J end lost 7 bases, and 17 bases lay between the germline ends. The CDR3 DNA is TGTGCCAGCAGTGAAGTCAGCAGGGTTGCTTGGGAGCAGTACTTC. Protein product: CASSEVSRVAWEQYF.

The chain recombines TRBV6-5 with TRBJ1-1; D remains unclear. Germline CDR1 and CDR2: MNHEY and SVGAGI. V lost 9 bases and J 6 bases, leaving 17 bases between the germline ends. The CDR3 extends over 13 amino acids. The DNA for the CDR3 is TGTGCCAGTACGAGTCCTGGGTCGGCTGAAGCTTTCTTT. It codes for CASTSPGSAEAFF.

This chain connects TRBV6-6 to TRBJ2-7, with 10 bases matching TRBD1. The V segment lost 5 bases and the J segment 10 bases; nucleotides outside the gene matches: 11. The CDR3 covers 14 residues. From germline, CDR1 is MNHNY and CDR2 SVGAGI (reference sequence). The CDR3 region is CASSPGTGASNQYF. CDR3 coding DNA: TGTGCCAGCAGTCCCGGGACAGGGGCCTCTAACCAGTACTTC.

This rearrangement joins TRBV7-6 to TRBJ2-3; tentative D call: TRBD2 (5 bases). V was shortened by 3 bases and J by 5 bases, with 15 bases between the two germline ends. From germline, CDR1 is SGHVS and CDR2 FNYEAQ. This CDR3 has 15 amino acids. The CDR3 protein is CASSFRTAEGDTQYF. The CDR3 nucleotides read TGTGCCAGCAGCTTTCGGACCGCTGAGGGAGATACGCAGTATTTT.